This T cell receptor beta chain was captured in a study of blood T cells in healthy people across ages (dated by TCRdb to the mid-2010s). At the level of the whole study: In model experiments, template switching captured roughly one uniquely barcoded TCR beta cDNA molecule for every two T cells. Age-related changes in TCR beta repertoire diversity were measured in the study by deep sequencing normalized with unique cDNA molecular identifiers. Four age groups were formed from the donors: young (average approximately 17 years), middle-aged (approximately 40), aged (roughly 59) and long-lived (82). Using the same blood draw, the study looked at two additional independent replicas of 1 million unique cDNA reads for two donors, one aged 18 to 30 and the other aged 80 or older. The research as a whole found: The long-lived group showed more naive CD4+ T cells, fewer expanded clones and increased TCR diversity than the aged group, suggesting age selection. There was a strong correlation between observed TCR beta diversity and the percentage of naive T cells measured by flow cytometry. Observed TCR beta diversity per million T cells fell roughly linearly with age, and a significant reduction was already apparent by age roughly 40. Bulk unsorted PBMC profiling prevented conclusive comparison of naive and antigen-experienced compartments. The CMV infection status of donors was not known, potentially confounding age-related changes in expanded clonotypes. Estimates of total diversity from one million sequenced T cells were regarded as lower bounds and underestimates.

Including the terminal cysteine and phenylalanine, the CDR3 comprises 15 residues. Only CDR3 DNA is held: 45 bases, read in frame from base 1. Unmatched junction bases come to 11, with V trimmed by 6 bases and J by 4 bases. Per the germline V gene, MNHEY is the CDR1 and SVGAGI is the CDR2. The roughly 39 donors, aged about 6 to 100 years, were systemically healthy Caucasian individuals from Russia. Around 9.8 milliliters of peripheral blood were collected from each donor into EDTA-treated Vacutainer tubes. Ficoll-Paque density-gradient centrifugation was used to isolate PBMCs, with at least 6.5 million per sample. Total RNA, at least 5 micrograms per sample, was extracted from PBMCs with Trizol reagent. For every donor, flow cytometry on a PBMC aliquot measured the percentage of naive CD45RAhigh/CD27high T cells. Library creation used 5' RACE. Sequenced using an Illumina HiSeq 2500. The second PCR ran for about 6 to 11 cycles and used a J-beta primer mix along with a sample-barcoded 5' primer. A template-switch 5' adaptor carrying 12 random nucleotides introduced a unique molecular identifier onto each TCR beta cDNA molecule. Each sample yielded at least 3 million CDR3-containing paired-end reads. First-strand cDNA synthesis was performed from all RNA using the Mint cDNA synthesis kit, with priming by a TRBC-specific oligonucleotide. Following uracil-DNA glycosylase treatment, a first 18-cycle PCR with universal primers M1SS and BC2_uni_R was performed on all cDNA. The original methods were these. Each sample was normalized by randomly selecting 1 million high-quality reads, each carrying a distinct molecular identifier. Instead of being binned into consensus sequences, reads with shared molecular identifiers were discarded. CDR3 identification, clonotype clustering and error correction used MiTCR with a Q25 quality threshold and the strictest error-elimination algorithm. A nonparametric unseen species model with Euler transformation was used to estimate a lower bound on total TCR beta diversity. TCRdb applied fastp at Q25 and MiXCR to the public reads, then kept only in-frame beta chains. Merged by CDR3 protein, the rows form single entries marked with the most common genes and DNA. The V and J calls, along with clone size, are taken from TCRdb and not from the paper's own processing. Here the sample has roughly 500,000 distinct CDR3 sequences; more than 20% occur a single time. The top ten hold roughly 9.4% of the sample.

Worth noting for this clonotype: No cognate antigen has been identified for it. Base qualities are not recorded, but no much larger clone differs from it by a single base.

This sample also appeared in a second study, on T cells of mothers and their children. The second study reports: Nine systemically healthy Caucasian individuals served as donors, namely three mothers together with their six children. cDNA synthesis consumed the entire amount of extracted RNA, loaded at about 1.5 ug RNA in each 15 ul reaction. In the second PCR, the M1S primer added sample barcodes and 2-4 random nucleotides. Over 8.5 million TCR beta CDR3 reads were obtained for each mother, and approximately 3.2 million reads were obtained for each child. Thymic selection shapes the output of TCR recombination in a similar way in related and unrelated pairs, and inherited differences have a minor effect. Related mother-child pairs always showed normalized repertoire overlap that was slightly higher than in unrelated mother-child pairs, though the difference was never significant. Persistent microchimeric T cell clones were not detected, at a sensitivity of about 90 clones per million clonotypes. To look for features that set related mother-child pairs apart from unrelated individuals, the researchers ran deep NGS to compare the TCR beta repertoires of mothers and children. On average, the children were 11 +/- 4 years old, while the mothers were 40 +/- 4 years old. Libraries were sequenced on Illumina HiSeq 2000 with 100+100 nt paired-end reads after adapter ligation with NEBNext reagents. To prevent cross-contamination, the mother and child libraries were prepared one month apart and sequenced in separate runs. For each donor, between about 500,000 and 2,100,000 distinct TCR beta clonotypes were identified. Naive TCR beta clonotypes were estimated from low-frequency clonotypes matched to each donor's FACS-determined naive share, without sorting.

The receptor chain draws on TRBV6-5 and TRBJ2-7, with 8 bases in between that match TRBD1. The receptor was derived from a boy aged 5-17 years in good health. Material: blood. The CDR3 reads CASRWDRNTPYEQYF. The DNA sequence follows: TGTGCCAGCAGGTGGGACAGGAACACCCCATACGAGCAGTACTTC.